A single sample gave rise to the 4 T cell receptor beta chains below, sequenced in a study of Tregs in tolerant kidney transplant recipients. The nonmyeloablative bone marrow transplants came from related graft donors, with transient mixed chimerism. Some clones are missing from TCRdb's copy, which holds only in-frame ones; the method was immunoSEQ multiplex PCR. Altogether tens of thousands of clones are present, over 75% being singletons, with the ten largest covering roughly 1.6%. The specimen was CD4+ T cells from blood (PBMCs), collected 24 months after the transplant. All receptors come from a human patient who received a combined kidney and bone marrow transplant. The graft donor may have given rise to some T cells.

The gene calls are TRBV10-3 and TRBJ1-1; D perhaps matches TRBD1 (5 bases). Germline V gene sequence: CDR1 ENHRY, CDR2 SYGVKD. This CDR3 has 13 residues. V lost 4 bases and J 1 base, leaving 7 bases between the germline ends. CDR3 nucleotide sequence: TGTGCCATCAGTGCTACAGGGAACACTGAAGCTTTCTTT. This codes for CAISATGNTEAFF.

This clone has just one count. The genes are TRBV5-1 and TRBJ2-5; possibly TRBD1 for D (5 bases). The CDR3 covers 14 residues. V was pared by 0 bases and J by 0 bases, with 6 bases between. The germline V gene has CDR1 SGHRS and CDR2 YFSETQ. CDR3 sequence: CASSLAGNQETQYF. The CDR3 DNA reads TGCGCCAGCAGCTTGGCAGGGAACCAAGAGACCCAGTACTTC.

CDR3 sequence (DNA): TGTGCCAGCAGCGTATCGGTGTCGGGACTAGCGGCCACCGGGGAGCTGTTTTTT. This codes for CASSVSVSGLAATGELFF. The chain links TRBV9 to TRBJ2-2; 11 bases align to TRBD2. V lost 1 base to trimming and J lost 4 bases; unmatched junction nucleotides: 9. The CDR3 spans 18 residues. The V gene's germline CDR1 is SGDLS and CDR2 YYNGEE. Variable domain in full (rest from reference TRBV9 and TRBJ2-2): DSGVTQTPKHLITATGQRVTLRCSPRSGDLSVYWYQQSLDQGLQFLIQYYNGEERAKGNILERFSAQQFPDLHSELNLSSLELGDSALYFCASSVSVSGLAATGELFFGEGSRLTVL.

The rearrangement joins TRBV30 to TRBJ2-3; TRBD2 matches 11 bases. This CDR3 is 17 amino acids long. V dropped 2 bases and J dropped 1; count of bases not matched to a gene: 8. Per germline, CDR1 GTSNPN and CDR2 SVGIG (reference sequence). CDR3 sequence: CAWSPDLLAGGTDTQYF. For the CDR3, the DNA is TGTGCCTGGAGTCCCGATCTACTAGCGGGGGGCACAGATACGCAGTATTTT.